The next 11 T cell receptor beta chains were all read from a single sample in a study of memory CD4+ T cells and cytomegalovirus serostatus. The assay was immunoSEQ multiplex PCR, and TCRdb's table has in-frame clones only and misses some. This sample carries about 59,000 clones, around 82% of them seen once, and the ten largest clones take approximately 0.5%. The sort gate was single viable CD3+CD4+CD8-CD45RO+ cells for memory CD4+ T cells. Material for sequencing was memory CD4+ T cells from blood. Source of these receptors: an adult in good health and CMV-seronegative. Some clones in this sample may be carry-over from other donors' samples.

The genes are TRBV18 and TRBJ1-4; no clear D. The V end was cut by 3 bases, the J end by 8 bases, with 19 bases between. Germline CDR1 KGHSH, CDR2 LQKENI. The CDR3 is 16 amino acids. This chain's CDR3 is CASSPSRAVGGEKLFF. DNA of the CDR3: TGTGCCAGCTCACCGTCTCGGGCGGTTGGAGGAGAAAAACTGTTTTTT.

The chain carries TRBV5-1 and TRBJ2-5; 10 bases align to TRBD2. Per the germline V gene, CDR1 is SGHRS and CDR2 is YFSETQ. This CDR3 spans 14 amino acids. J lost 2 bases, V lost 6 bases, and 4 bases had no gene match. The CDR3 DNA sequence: TGCGCCAGCACCCGAGCGGGGGGGCAAGAGACCCAGTACTTC. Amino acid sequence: CASTRAGGQETQYF.

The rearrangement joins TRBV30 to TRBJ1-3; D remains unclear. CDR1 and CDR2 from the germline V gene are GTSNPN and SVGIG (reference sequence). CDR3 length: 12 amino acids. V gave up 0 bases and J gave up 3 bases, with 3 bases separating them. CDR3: CAWSVNGNTIYF. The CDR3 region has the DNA TGTGCCTGGAGTGTAAATGGAAACACCATATATTTT. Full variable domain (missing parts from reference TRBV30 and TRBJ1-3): SQTIHQWPATLVQPVGSPLSLECTVEGTSNPNLYWYRQAAGRGLQLLFYSVGIGQISSEVPQNLSASRPQDRQFILSSKKLLLSDSGFYLCAWSVNGNTIYFGEGSWLTVV.

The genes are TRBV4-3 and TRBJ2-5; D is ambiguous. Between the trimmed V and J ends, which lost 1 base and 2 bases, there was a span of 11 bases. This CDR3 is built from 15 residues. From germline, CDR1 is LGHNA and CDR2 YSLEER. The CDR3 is CASSQVAGYQETQYF. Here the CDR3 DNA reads TGCGCCAGCAGCCAAGTCGCCGGATATCAAGAGACCCAGTACTTC.

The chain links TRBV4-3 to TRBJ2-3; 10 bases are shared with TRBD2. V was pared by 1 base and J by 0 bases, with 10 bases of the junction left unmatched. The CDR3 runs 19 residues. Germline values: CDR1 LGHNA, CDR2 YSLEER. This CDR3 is CASSQGFSGRRVSTDTQYF. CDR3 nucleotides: TGCGCCAGCAGCCAAGGTTTTAGCGGGAGGAGGGTAAGCACAGATACGCAGTATTTT.

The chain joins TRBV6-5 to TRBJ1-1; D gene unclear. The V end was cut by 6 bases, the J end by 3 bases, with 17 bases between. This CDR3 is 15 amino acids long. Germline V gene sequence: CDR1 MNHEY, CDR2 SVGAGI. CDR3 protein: CASSSIRPGDTEAFF. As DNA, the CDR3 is TGTGCCAGCAGCTCCATCCGACCGGGCGACACTGAAGCTTTCTTT.

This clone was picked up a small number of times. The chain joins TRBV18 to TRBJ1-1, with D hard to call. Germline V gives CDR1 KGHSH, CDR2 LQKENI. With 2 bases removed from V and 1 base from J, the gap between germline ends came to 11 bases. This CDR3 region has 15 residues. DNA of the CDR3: TGTGCCAGCTCACCATATCCAGGTGAGAACACTGAAGCTTTCTTT. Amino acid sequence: CASSPYPGENTEAFF.

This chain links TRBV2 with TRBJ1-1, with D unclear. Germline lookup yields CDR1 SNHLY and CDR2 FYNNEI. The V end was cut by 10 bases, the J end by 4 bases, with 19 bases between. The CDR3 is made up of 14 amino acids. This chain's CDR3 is CATRPTTRGTEAFF. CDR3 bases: TGTGCCACCCGCCCCACAACGCGAGGCACTGAAGCTTTCTTT.

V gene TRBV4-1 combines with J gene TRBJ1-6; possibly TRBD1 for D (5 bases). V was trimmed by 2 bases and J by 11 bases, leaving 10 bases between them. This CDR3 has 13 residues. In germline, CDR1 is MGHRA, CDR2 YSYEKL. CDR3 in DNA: TGCGCCAGCAGCCAAATGGGGACTACACCCCTCCACTTT. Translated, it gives CASSQMGTTPLHF.

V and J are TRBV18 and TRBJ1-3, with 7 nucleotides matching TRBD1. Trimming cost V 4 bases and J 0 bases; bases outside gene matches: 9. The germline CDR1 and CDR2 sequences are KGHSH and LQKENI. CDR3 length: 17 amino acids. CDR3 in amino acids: CASSRLPGQSSGNTIYF. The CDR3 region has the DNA TGTGCCAGCTCACGGTTGCCGGGACAGAGCTCTGGAAACACCATATATTTT.

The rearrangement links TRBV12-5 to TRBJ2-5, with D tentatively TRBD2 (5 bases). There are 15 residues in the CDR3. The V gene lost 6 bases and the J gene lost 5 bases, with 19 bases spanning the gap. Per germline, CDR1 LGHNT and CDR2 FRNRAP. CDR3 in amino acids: CASGRGLGWEETQYF. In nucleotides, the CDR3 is TGTGCTAGTGGCCGAGGACTCGGGTGGGAGGAGACCCAGTACTTC.